Following are 5 T cell receptor beta chains from one sample sequenced in a study of T cell repertoires in ileal Crohn's disease. TCRdb keeps only in-frame clones here, not all; method: immunoSEQ multiplex PCR. The table shows about 11,000 clones, with 72% occurring only once. Described time point: neoterminal ileum biopsy at postoperative endoscopy, about 6 months after surgery. The source material was ileal tissue. These receptors were collected from an adult with Crohn's disease.

This chain joins TRBV11-2 and TRBJ2-7; perhaps TRBD1 as D (5 bases). Looked up from germline, CDR1 is SGHAT and CDR2 is FQNNGV. V was shortened by 5 bases and J by 2 bases, with 7 bases between the two germline ends. The CDR3 spans 12 residues. The DNA of the CDR3 is TGTGCCAGCAGCCCGACAGCCTACGAGCAGTACTTC. It specifies CASSPTAYEQYF.

The rearrangement uses TRBV28 and TRBJ2-5; 7 bases line up with TRBD2. Judging by the DNA end, TRBJ2-7 fits better; the J call may be wrong. CDR3 length: 17 residues. Looked up from germline, CDR1 is MDHEN and CDR2 is SYDVKM. As DNA, the CDR3 is TGTGCCAGCAGTCCGGCGGGAGTGGAAGGGTGGATTTACGAGCAGTACTTC. Translation gives CASSPAGVEGWIYEQYF.

The V call is TRBV28, the J call TRBJ2-7; TRBD1 aligns across 9 bases. The CDR3 loop spans 18 amino acids. V shed 3 bases and J 3 bases; nucleotides not matched to a gene: 15. Germline CDR1 and CDR2: MDHEN and SYDVKM. The CDR3 loop reads CASSLNALTGGTFYEQYF. The CDR3 bases are TGTGCCAGCAGTTTGAATGCACTGACAGGGGGGACCTTCTACGAGCAGTACTTC.

The chain is built from TRBV7-2 and TRBJ2-7, with 7 bases matching TRBD1. CDR3 length equals 15 residues. V lost 3 bases, J lost 0 bases, and 5 bases stayed unmatched. Germline V gives CDR1 SGHTA, CDR2 FQGNSA. CDR3 region: CASSFPGTDSYEQYF. The CDR3 coding sequence is TGTGCCAGCAGCTTCCCCGGGACAGACTCCTACGAGCAGTACTTC.

The chain is built from TRBV6-6 and TRBJ1-5; 10 nucleotides agree with TRBD1. The ends lost 5 bases at V and 7 bases at J; junction bases unmatched: 5. The germline CDR1 and CDR2 sequences are MNHNY and SVGAGI (reference sequence). This CDR3 region has 14 residues. CDR3 nucleotides: TGTGCCAGCAGTACGACAGGGGGCGGGCAGCCCCAGCATTTT. Amino acids: CASSTTGGGQPQHF.